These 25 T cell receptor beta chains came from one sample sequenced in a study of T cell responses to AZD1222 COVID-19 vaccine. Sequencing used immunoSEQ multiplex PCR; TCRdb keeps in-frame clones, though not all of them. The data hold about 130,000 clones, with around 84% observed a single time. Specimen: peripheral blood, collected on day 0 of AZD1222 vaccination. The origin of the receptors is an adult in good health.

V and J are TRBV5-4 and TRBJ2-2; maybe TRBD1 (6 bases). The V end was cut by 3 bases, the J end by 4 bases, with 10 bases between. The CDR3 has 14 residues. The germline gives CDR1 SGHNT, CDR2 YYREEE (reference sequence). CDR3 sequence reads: CASSYQGTTGELFF. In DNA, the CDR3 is TGTGCCAGCAGCTACCAGGGGACCACCGGGGAGCTGTTTTTT.

The CDR3 coding sequence is TGTGCCTGGAGTCCCGGGACAATAAAAATGAACACTGAAGCTTTCTTT. Translating gives CAWSPGTIKMNTEAFF. The V and J genes are TRBV30 and TRBJ1-1; tentatively, D is TRBD1 (6 bases). This CDR3 spans 16 amino acids. Germline V CDR1 and CDR2: GTSNPN, SVGIG (reference sequence). Trimming removed 2 bases from V and 0 bases from J, with 16 bases in between.

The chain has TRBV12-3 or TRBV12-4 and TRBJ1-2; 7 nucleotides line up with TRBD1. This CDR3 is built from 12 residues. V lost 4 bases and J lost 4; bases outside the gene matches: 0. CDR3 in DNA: TGTGCCAGCAGTTCAGGGGGCTATGGCTACACCTTC. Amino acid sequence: CASSSGGYGYTF.

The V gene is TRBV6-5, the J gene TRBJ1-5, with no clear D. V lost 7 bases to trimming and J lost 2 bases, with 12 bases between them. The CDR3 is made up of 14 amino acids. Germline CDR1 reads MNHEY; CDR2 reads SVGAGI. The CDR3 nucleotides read TGTGCCAGCATCCTTGCCGGGGGCAATCAGCCCCAGCATTTT. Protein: CASILAGGNQPQHF.

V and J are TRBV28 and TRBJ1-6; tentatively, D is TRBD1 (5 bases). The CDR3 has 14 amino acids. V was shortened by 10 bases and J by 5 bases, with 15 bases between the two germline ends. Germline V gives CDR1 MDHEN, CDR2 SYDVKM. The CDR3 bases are TGTGCCACTACCGGGACGCCAGATAATTCACCCCTCCACTTT. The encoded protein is CATTGTPDNSPLHF.

The DNA for the CDR3 is TGTGCCAGCAGCCCGCAGGGACTCCTACTGGGGGAGCAGTACTTC. Protein: CASSPQGLLLGEQYF. The chain joins TRBV6-5 to TRBJ2-7; D is possibly TRBD2 (6 bases). V lost 6 bases and J lost 7, with 22 bases in between. CDR3 length equals 15 residues. Germline V gene lookup returns CDR1 MNHEY and CDR2 SVGAGI.

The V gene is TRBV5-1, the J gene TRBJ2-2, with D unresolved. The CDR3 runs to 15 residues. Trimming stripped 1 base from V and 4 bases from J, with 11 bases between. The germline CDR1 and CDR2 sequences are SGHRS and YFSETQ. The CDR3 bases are TGCGCCAGCAGCTTGCAAGGGCCCTTCACCGGGGAGCTGTTTTTT. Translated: CASSLQGPFTGELFF.

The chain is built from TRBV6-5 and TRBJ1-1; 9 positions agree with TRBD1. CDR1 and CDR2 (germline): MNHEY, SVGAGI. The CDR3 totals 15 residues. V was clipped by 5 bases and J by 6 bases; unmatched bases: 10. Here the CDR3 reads CASSQQTGGKAEAFF. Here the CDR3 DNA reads TGTGCCAGCAGTCAGCAGACAGGGGGAAAAGCTGAAGCTTTCTTT.

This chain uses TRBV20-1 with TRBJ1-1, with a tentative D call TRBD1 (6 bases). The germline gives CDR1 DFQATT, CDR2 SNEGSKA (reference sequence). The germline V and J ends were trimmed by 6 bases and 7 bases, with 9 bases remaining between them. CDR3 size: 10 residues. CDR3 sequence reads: CSARGGEAFF. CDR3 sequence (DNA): TGCAGTGCCAGGGGAGGTGAAGCTTTCTTT.

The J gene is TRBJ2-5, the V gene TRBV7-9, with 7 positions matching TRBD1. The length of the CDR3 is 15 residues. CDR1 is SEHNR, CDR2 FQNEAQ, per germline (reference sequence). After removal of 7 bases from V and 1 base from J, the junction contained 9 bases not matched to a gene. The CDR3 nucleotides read TGTGCCAGCAACGGTGGGACAGACTCCCAAGAGACCCAGTACTTC. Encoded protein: CASNGGTDSQETQYF.

This CDR3 reads CASSRRQARGYTF. CDR3 in DNA: TGTGCCAGCAGTAGACGACAGGCACGGGGCTACACCTTC. The J gene is TRBJ1-2, the V gene TRBV12-3 or TRBV12-4, with D perhaps matching TRBD1 (6 bases). The V end was cut by 5 bases, the J end by 8 bases, with 15 bases between. This CDR3 comprises 13 residues.

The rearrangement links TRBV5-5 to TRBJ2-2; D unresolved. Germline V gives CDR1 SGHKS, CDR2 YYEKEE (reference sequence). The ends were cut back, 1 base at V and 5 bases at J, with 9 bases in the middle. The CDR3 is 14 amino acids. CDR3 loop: CASSLTHRTGELFF. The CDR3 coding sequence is TGTGCCAGCAGCTTGACTCATCGGACCGGGGAGCTGTTTTTT.

DNA for the CDR3: TGCGCCAGCAGCCCCGATACATCTGAAGCTTTCTTT. This translates into CASSPDTSEAFF. V gene TRBV5-1 combines with J gene TRBJ1-1; no reliable D call. V dropped 4 bases and J dropped 6 bases, with 10 bases sitting between them. The germline gives CDR1 SGHRS, CDR2 YFSETQ. The CDR3 loop spans 12 amino acids.

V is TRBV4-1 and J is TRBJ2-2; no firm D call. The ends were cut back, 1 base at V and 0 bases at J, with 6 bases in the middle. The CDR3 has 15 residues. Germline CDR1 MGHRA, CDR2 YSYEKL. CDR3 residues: CASSQGITNTGELFF. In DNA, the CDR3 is TGCGCCAGCAGCCAAGGCATCACGAACACCGGGGAGCTGTTTTTT.

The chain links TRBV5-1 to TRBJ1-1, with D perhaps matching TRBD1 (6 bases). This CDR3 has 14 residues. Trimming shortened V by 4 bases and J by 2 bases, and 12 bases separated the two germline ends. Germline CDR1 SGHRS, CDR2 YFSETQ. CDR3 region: CASSVEQGNTEAFF. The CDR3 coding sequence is TGCGCCAGCAGCGTCGAACAGGGTAACACTGAAGCTTTCTTT.

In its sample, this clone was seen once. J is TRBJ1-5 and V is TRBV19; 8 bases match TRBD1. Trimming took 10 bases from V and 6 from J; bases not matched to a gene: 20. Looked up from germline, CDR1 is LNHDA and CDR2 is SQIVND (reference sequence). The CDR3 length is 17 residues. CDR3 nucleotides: TGTGCCACCGACCAACAGGGGGGATCCTACGGAAGTCAGCCCCAGCATTTT. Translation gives CATDQQGGSYGSQPQHF.

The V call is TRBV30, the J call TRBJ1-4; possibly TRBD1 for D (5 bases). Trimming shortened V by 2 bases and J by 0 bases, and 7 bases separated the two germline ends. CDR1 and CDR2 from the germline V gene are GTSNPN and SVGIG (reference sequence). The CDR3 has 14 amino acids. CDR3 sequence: CAWSLGATNEKLFF. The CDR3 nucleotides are TGTGCCTGGAGTCTGGGGGCAACTAATGAAAAACTGTTTTTT.

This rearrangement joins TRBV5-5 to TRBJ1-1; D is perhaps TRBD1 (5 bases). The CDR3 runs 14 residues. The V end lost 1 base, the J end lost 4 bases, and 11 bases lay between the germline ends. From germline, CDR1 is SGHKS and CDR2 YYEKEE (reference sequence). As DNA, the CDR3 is TGTGCCAGCAGCTTGAGACAGACTATCACTGAAGCTTTCTTT. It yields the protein CASSLRQTITEAFF. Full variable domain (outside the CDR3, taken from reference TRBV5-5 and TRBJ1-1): DAGVTQSPTHLIKTRGQQVTLRCSPISGHKSVSWYQQVLGQGPQFIFQYYEKEERGRGNFPDRFSARQFPNYSSELNVNALLLGDSALYLCASSLRQTITEAFFGQGTRLTVV.

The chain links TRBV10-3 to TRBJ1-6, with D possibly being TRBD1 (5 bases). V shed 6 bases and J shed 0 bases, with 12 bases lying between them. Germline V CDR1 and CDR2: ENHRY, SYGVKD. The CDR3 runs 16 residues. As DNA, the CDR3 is TGTGCCATCAGGGGGGACGGGAGCTCCTATAATTCACCCCTCCACTTT. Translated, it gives CAIRGDGSSYNSPLHF.

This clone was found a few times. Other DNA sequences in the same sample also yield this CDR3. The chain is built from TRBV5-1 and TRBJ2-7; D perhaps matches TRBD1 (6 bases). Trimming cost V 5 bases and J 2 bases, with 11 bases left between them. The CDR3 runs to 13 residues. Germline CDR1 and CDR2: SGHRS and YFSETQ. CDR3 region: CASSSGQTYEQYF. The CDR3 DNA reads TGCGCCAGCAGTTCAGGACAGACCTACGAGCAGTACTTC.

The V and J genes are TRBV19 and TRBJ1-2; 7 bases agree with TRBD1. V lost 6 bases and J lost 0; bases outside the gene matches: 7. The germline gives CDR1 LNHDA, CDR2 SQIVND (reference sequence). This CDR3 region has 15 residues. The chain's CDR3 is CASSERQGANYGYTF. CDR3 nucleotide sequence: TGTGCCAGTAGCGAGAGACAGGGTGCTAACTATGGCTACACCTTC.

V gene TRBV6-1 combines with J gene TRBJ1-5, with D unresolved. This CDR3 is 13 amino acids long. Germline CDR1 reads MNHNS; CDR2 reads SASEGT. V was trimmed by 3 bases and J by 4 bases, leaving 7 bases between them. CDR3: CASSEQQNQPQHF. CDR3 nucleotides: TGTGCCAGCAGTGAGCAGCAGAATCAGCCCCAGCATTTT.

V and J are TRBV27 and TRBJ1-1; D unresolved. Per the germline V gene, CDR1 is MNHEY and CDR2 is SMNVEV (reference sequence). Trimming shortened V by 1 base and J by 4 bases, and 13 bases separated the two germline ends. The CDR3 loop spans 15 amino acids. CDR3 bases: TGTGCCAGCAGTTTATATCGTCAGTCCTCCACTGAAGCTTTCTTT. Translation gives CASSLYRQSSTEAFF.

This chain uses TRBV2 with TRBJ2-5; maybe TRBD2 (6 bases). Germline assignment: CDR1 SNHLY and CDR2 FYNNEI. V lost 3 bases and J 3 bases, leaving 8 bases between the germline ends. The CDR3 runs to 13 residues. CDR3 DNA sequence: TGTGCCAGCAGTGACGGGACTGAAGAGACCCAGTACTTC. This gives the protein CASSDGTEETQYF.

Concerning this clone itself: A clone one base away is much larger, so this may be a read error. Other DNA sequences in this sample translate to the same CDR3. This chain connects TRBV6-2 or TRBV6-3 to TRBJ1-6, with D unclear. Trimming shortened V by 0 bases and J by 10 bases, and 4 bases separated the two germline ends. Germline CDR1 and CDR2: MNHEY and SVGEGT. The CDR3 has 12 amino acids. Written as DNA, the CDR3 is TGTGCCAGCAGTTACTCGAACTCACCCCTCCACTTT. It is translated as CASSYSNSPLHF.